Detailed here is one T cell receptor (beta chain). This clonotype has ten or more counts. Its antigen remains unidentified. Nothing much larger sits one base from this clone, and base qualities are not available. The germline V gene sets CDR1 to SGHVS and CDR2 to FQNEAQ. The CDR3, cysteine through phenylalanine, is 13 amino acids long. Only the CDR3 portion is preserved as DNA: 39 bases, with reading frame beginning at the first base. V and J are trimmed by 5 bases and 2 bases, and the gene matches miss 2 bases of the junction. Two rounds of multiplex PCR were used to amplify the TCR beta CDR3 region from genomic DNA. The first PCR round used primers specific to each TRBV and TRBJ gene, with sequences filed in Chinese patent CN105087789A. The second PCR round used universal primers. The Roche High Pure PCR Template Preparation Kit was used to extract genomic DNA from the frozen PBMCs. An Illumina HiSeq 3000 was used to sequence the libraries paired-end with 151 bp reads. The authors' pipeline ran thus. CutAdapt was used to discard raw reads that did not contain the multiplex PCR primer sequences. PEAR was used to merge high-quality paired reads into contigs. By aligning each contig to reference sequences, MiXCR assigned the TRB V, D and J gene segments to that contig. To remove sequencing errors, CDR3 sequences were clustered according to base quality and sequence similarity. Diversity was calculated as Shannon entropy divided by the natural log of the number of productive TCR sequences. One minus Shannon entropy divided by the natural log of the number of unique clonotypes was used as the definition of clonality. Progression-free survival cut-offs for repertoire metrics were chosen using the Youden index of ROC curves, with analyses run in R 3.5.3. Through fastp at Q25 and MiXCR, TCRdb rebuilt clones from the public reads, retaining in-frame beta chains. Duplicate CDR3 protein sequences are folded into a single record with the most common DNA and genes. These V and J calls are TCRdb output, not the study's own analysis. A total of about 14,000 distinct CDR3 sequences appear in this sample, 45% to 55% of them only once. 38% of the sample belongs to the ten largest clones.

The sample comes from a study of prognosis after radiotherapy for stage I lung cancer (TCRdb year 2021). Regarding the study in general: Between early 2018 and early 2019, nineteen patients with stage I NSCLC were enrolled in Nanjing, China. Four of the 19 patients developed distant metastases after SBRT, at a median of roughly seven months; the other 15 showed no significant progression. All patients were considered medically inoperable, owing to comorbidities in 11 to 13 and refusal of surgery in several. SBRT was delivered in 3 to 5 fractions with a biologically effective dose of at least 100 Gy, and image-guided IMRT or VMAT was used for delivery. This study profiled peripheral blood TCR beta repertoires from stage I NSCLC patients before and after stereotactic body radiotherapy and linked the repertoires to distant failure. Among the enrolled patients, approximately 13 had newly diagnosed primary stage I lung tumors, while 5 or 6 had oligometastatic NSCLC following surgical resection of the primary tumor. Ages in the cohort of about a dozen men and a handful of women ranged from roughly 50 to 85 years, with a median of 74. The study sequenced some 38 blood samples from roughly 19 patients, one before and one after SBRT per patient. In every patient, SBRT was given without any concurrent therapy. Squamous cell carcinoma histology was identified in 7 or 8 patients, and adenocarcinoma histology was identified in twelve patients.

All patients had node-negative disease on CT and PET/CT, and none had a history of other malignancies or had previously received chemotherapy or radiotherapy. At each of the two time points, 6 to 7.5 milliliters of peripheral venous blood were collected into EDTA tubes. Ficoll-Paque Plus density-gradient centrifugation was used to isolate PBMCs. Samples were stored at -80°C immediately after collection until analysis. Study-level results and caveats: Post-SBRT Shannon entropy and its change from baseline were lower in patients who developed distant metastases; baseline Shannon entropy was not associated with metastases. All reported P values were unadjusted for multiple comparisons. Unique TCR clone counts fell after SBRT (median 10,088 before versus 6,500 to 7,500 after; Wilcoxon paired P=0.011). TRBV and TRBJ usage frequencies reportedly varied with metastasis status, involving two V genes at baseline and fewer than 10 V and two J genes after SBRT. The study was limited by the small cohort and short follow-up, and independent validation of the study findings is required. Tumor specificity of expanded TCR clones was not determined.

Rearrangement joined TRBV7-8 to TRBJ2-5; 7 nucleotides in the junction match TRBD1. The input for sequencing was PBMCs, taken before or after stereotactic body radiation therapy (not recorded which). This TCR was recovered from a donor aged 50 or older with non-small cell lung cancer. Here the CDR3 is given as CASSTGQQETQYF. The DNA sequence reads TGTGCCAGCAGCACGGGACAGCAAGAGACCCAGTACTTC. Extended through the reference TRBV7-8 and TRBJ2-5 proteins, this CDR3 yields the full variable domain: GAGVSQSPRYKVAKRGQDVALRCDPISGHVSLFWYQQALGQGPEFLTYFQNEAQLDKSGLPSDRFFAERPEGSVSTLKIQRTQQEDSAVYLCASSTGQQETQYFGPGTRLLVL.